This T cell receptor beta chain stems from a study of blood T cells in healthy people across ages. Isolation recovered at least 6.5 million PBMCs from every sample. Alongside a J-beta primer mix, a sample-barcoded 5' primer served in a second PCR lasting about 7 to 12 cycles. A single record per CDR3 protein comes from TCRdb applying MiXCR to the 5' RACE reads. The repertoire holds about 1.4 million distinct CDR3 sequences, with 59% as singletons. Study-level points and caveats: With naive T cell percentage, TCR beta diversity showed a strong correlation. Bulk PBMC profiling left naive and antigen-experienced comparisons inconclusive.

The CDR3 is made up of 15 amino acids. CDR1 and CDR2 from the germline V gene are MNHEY and SVGAGI. The trim removed 9 bases at V and 6 bases at J, leaving 14 bases unmatched. About this clonotype itself: Its antigen is still unknown.

This chain links TRBV6-5 with TRBJ2-3, with 8 bases identical to TRBD2. Sequencing was carried out using blood. This clonotype was sampled from a man in his late teens or twenties in good health. CDR3 sequence: CARDSGEDYGDTQYF. The CDR3 DNA reads TGTGCCAGAGATAGCGGGGAGGATTACGGCGATACGCAGTATTTT.